Described below is a single T cell receptor (beta chain) sequence and its context. The assay was immunoSEQ multiplex PCR, and TCRdb's table has in-frame clones only and misses some. The sample has roughly 120,000 clones, more than 85% seen once. The sample is drawn from a study of control samples from healthy donors and cancer patients. Material: blood. The receptor was isolated from a woman under 30 in good health.

The CDR3 reads CASSLSRGGDNEQFF. The CDR3 DNA is TGTGCCAGCAGCTTAAGTCGGGGTGGGGACAATGAGCAGTTCTTC. This rearrangement joins TRBV7-2 to TRBJ2-1, with a weak D call TRBD2 (5 bases). CDR3 length: 15 amino acids. Germline assignment: CDR1 SGHTA and CDR2 FQGNSA. Deletions cut 2 bases from V and 5 bases from J, with 13 bases between.